These 29 T cell receptor beta chains were all obtained from the same sample, sequenced in a study of T cell clonality in common variable immunodeficiency. The data were produced by immunoSEQ multiplex PCR, yet TCRdb's version contains in-frame clones alone and is incomplete. The sample holds some 54,000 clones, and no clone turns up only once. The specimen sequenced was peripheral blood mononuclear cells. These receptors all come from a person between 18 and 75 years old in good health.

There are many counts of this clone. The CDR3: CASSPYQAFSGANVLTF. The covered CDR3 bases are TGCGCCAGCAGCCCCTACCAGGCCTTCTCTGGGGCCAACGTC. The gene calls are TRBV4-1 and TRBJ2-6; D remains ambiguous. The read ends 3 residues shy of where the CDR3 ends; the end is completed using the germline J gene. CDR1 and CDR2 (germline): MGHRA, YSYEKL. The CDR3 totals 17 residues. V lost 4 bases and J lost 0, with 13 bases in between.

This clone was counted ten times or more. The read ends 3 residues shy of where the CDR3 ends; the end is completed using the germline J gene. The chain employs TRBV5-5 and TRBJ2-3, with 9 bases fitting TRBD2. This CDR3 comprises 14 residues. V shed 5 bases, J shed 7 bases, and the junction held 8 bases outside the gene matches. CDR1 and CDR2 from the germline V gene are SGHKS and YYEKEE (reference sequence). This CDR3 is CASRSGGSIHTQYF. The DNA read from the CDR3 is TGTGCCAGCAGGAGCGGGGGGTCCATTCATACG.

Comment on this clone: The missing CDR3 end, 3 residues past where the read stops, is filled in from the germline J gene. The chain uses TRBV19 and TRBJ2-1; no firm D call. The CDR3 length is 15 residues. Trimming took 5 bases from V and 5 from J, leaving 16 bases between them. Germline-derived CDR1 and CDR2 are LNHDA and SQIVND (reference sequence). The CDR3 loop reads CASSRTSLNHNEQFF. Incomplete CDR3 DNA: TGTGCCAGTAGTCGAACGTCACTCAACCACAATGAG. Using reference TRBV19 and TRBJ2-1 for the parts outside the CDR3, the full variable domain is DGGITQSPKYLFRKEGQNVTLSCEQNLNHDAMYWYRQDPGQGLRLIYYSQIVNDFQKGDIAEGYSVSREKKESFPLTVTSAQKNPTAFYLCASSRTSLNHNEQFFGPGTRLTVL.

This clone was seen at least ten times. The CDR3 extends 3 residues past the end of the read, so its final part is completed from the germline J gene. The chain combines TRBV20-1 with TRBJ1-6; possible D gene TRBD1, 6 bases. Trimming took off 3 bases at V and 8 bases at J, with 14 bases between the two ends. This CDR3 comprises 14 residues. Germline V lookup: CDR1 DFQATT, CDR2 SNEGSKA (reference sequence). The CDR3: CSASPAGVDSPLHF. The CDR3 bases that were read are TGCAGTGCTAGTCCGGCAGGGGTCGATTCACCC.

The table lists this clone with many counts. The CDR3 is cut off 3 residues early in the read; its end comes from the germline J gene. This chain joins TRBV20-1 and TRBJ2-2; 7 bases are a match to TRBD1. The V gene end was trimmed by 0 bases and the J gene end by 4 bases; junction bases not matched to a gene: 8. CDR3 size: 16 residues. CDR1 and CDR2 (germline): DFQATT, SNEGSKA (reference sequence). CDR3 DNA, as far as it was read: TGCAGTGCTAGAGATATGACAGGGTCGGGCACCGGGGAG. It encodes CSARDMTGSGTGE. The whole CDR3 region reads CSARDMTGSGTGELFF.

Of note for this clone: Read data end 3 residues before the CDR3 end; the end is taken from the germline J gene. The chain employs TRBV19 and TRBJ2-1, with 11 bases that match TRBD2. The CDR3 contains 15 residues. V dropped 3 bases and J dropped 8; count of bases not matched to a gene: 6. Germline lookup yields CDR1 LNHDA and CDR2 SQIVND (reference sequence). The CDR3 reads CASSIGSGGGYEQFF. CDR3 DNA (partial): TGTGCCAGTAGTATCGGTAGCGGGGGGGGCTATGAG.

In this sample, this clone turned up many times. The missing CDR3 end, 3 residues past where the read stops, is filled in from the germline J gene. This chain links TRBV6-1 with TRBJ1-5; D not resolved. The V gene lost 2 bases and the J gene lost 0 bases, with 8 bases spanning the gap. The CDR3 has 15 residues. The germline CDR1 and CDR2 sequences are MNHNS and SASEGT. CDR3 region: CASSEPSDSNQPQHF. The sequenced CDR3 bases are TGTGCCAGCAGTGAACCCAGTGATAGCAATCAGCCC.

There are many counts of this clone. The read falls 3 residues short of the CDR3 end, and the missing part is taken from the germline J gene. The chain couples TRBV20-1 to TRBJ2-3, with TRBD2 matching 7 bases. The CDR3 totals 14 residues. V dropped 7 bases and J dropped 4; count of bases not matched to a gene: 11. The V gene's germline CDR1 is DFQATT and CDR2 SNEGSKA (reference sequence). The CDR3 here is CSVKAGYSADTQYF. CDR3 bases read: TGCAGTGTTAAAGCGGGATACTCTGCAGATACG.

This clone was recorded at least ten times. The read is 3 residues too short to cover the CDR3 end, so that end is filled in from the germline J gene. The V and J genes are TRBV7-2 and TRBJ2-3; D remains unclear. The CDR3 covers 12 residues. V was shortened by 4 bases and J by 1 base, with 3 bases between the two germline ends. Germline loops: CDR1 SGHTA, CDR2 FQGNSA. Partial CDR3 DNA: TGTGCCAGCAGCTCAGGCACAGATACG. Protein: CASSSGTDT. The whole CDR3 sequence reads CASSSGTDTQYF.

In this sample, this clone turned up many times. The read gets to within 3 residues of the CDR3 end, and the germline J gene fills in the rest. Other nucleotide sequences from this sample produce the same CDR3. V gene TRBV18 combines with J gene TRBJ1-2, with D unresolved. This CDR3 has 13 residues. V gave up 3 bases and J gave up 3 bases, with 8 bases separating them. Germline loops: CDR1 KGHSH, CDR2 LQKENI. CDR3 DNA, as far as it was read: TGTGCCAGCTCACCGGATAGGGACTATGGC. Translated: CASSPDRDYG. The complete CDR3 sequence is CASSPDRDYGYTF.

In its sample, this clone was seen many times. The read ends 3 residues early relative to the CDR3; the germline J gene fills the gap. The chain links TRBV18 to TRBJ2-2; TRBD1 aligns across 11 bases. J gave up 5 bases and V 4 bases, and 6 bases lay outside the gene matches. CDR1 and CDR2 (germline): KGHSH, LQKENI. The CDR3 length is 16 residues. The CDR3 spells CASSLLDRGHTGELFF. CDR3 DNA, as far as it was read: TGTGCCAGCTCACTCTTGGACAGGGGGCATACCGGGGAG.

The sample holds many counts of this clone. Read coverage stops 3 residues before the CDR3 terminus; the germline J gene supplies the remainder. This sequence joins TRBV19 and TRBJ2-1; TRBD2 agrees at 11 bases. This CDR3 is 15 amino acids long. Germline loops: CDR1 LNHDA, CDR2 SQIVND (reference sequence). The V segment lost 5 bases and the J segment 3 bases; nucleotides outside the gene matches: 3. Incomplete CDR3 DNA: TGTGCCAGTAGTGTACTAGCGGGGGACTACAATGAG. Its translation: CASSVLAGDYNE. The whole CDR3 sequence is CASSVLAGDYNEQFF.

This clone was detected many times. The read is 3 residues too short to cover the CDR3 end, so that end is filled in from the germline J gene. The chain has TRBV18 and TRBJ2-2, with 7 bases aligning to TRBD1. In germline, CDR1 is KGHSH, CDR2 LQKENI. Trimming cost V 1 base and J 4 bases; bases outside gene matches: 9. CDR3 size: 17 residues. The CDR3 spells CASSPQGASTITGELFF. CDR3 DNA, as far as it was read: TGTGCCAGCTCACCACAGGGGGCGAGCACCATCACCGGGGAG.

This clone was seen repeatedly, ten times or more. The read finishes 3 residues shy of the CDR3 end, and the germline J gene is used to complete it. The genes are TRBV30 and TRBJ2-1, with 10 nucleotides matching TRBD2. This CDR3 region has 15 residues. Per germline, CDR1 GTSNPN and CDR2 SVGIG (reference sequence). The J segment lost 6 bases and the V segment lost 4 bases, leaving 9 bases of the junction unmatched. Here the CDR3 reads CAWTTGTSATNEQFF. The CDR3 bases that were read are TGTGCCTGGACTACGGGGACTAGCGCTACCAATGAG.

This clone was seen a handful of times. The read terminates 3 residues before the CDR3 end, so the remaining end is supplied by the germline J gene. The gene calls are TRBV6-1 and TRBJ1-2; perhaps TRBD1 as D (6 bases). The ends were cut back, 1 base at V and 4 bases at J, with 13 bases in the middle. Germline CDR1 and CDR2: MNHNS and SASEGT. The CDR3 extends over 15 amino acids. The part of the CDR3 DNA that was read is TGTGCCAGCAGTGAAGAACAGGGCGTTATCTATGGC. Residues: CASSEEQGVIYG. The complete CDR3 reads CASSEEQGVIYGYTF.

At least ten counts were recorded for this clone. The read stops 3 residues short of the end of the CDR3; the missing end is completed from the germline J gene. The chain recombines TRBV10-1 with TRBJ2-2, with D possibly TRBD1 on 5 matching bases. The CDR3 has 13 amino acids. Per the germline V gene, CDR1 is WNHNN and CDR2 is SYGVQD (reference sequence). Trimming took off 5 bases at V and 4 bases at J, with 8 bases between the two ends. CDR3: CASSLTATGELFF. Partial CDR3 DNA: TGCGCCAGCAGTCTGACAGCCACCGGGGAG.

Concerning this clone itself: The read ends 3 residues before the CDR3 terminus; that terminus is restored from the germline J gene. This chain links TRBV23-1 with TRBJ1-2; TRBD1 is a possible D gene (6 bases). TRBV23-1 is classed as an ORF, of uncertain function. This CDR3 has 14 amino acids. Trimming took 3 bases from V and 3 from J, leaving 11 bases between them. CDR3 sequence reads: CASSQAGEDYGYTF. CDR3 DNA, as far as it was read: TGCGCCAGCAGTCAGGCAGGGGAAGACTATGGC.

This clone was counted ten times or more. Sequencing ends 3 residues short of the CDR3 end; the germline J gene provides the rest. The chain employs TRBV28 and TRBJ2-3; no reliable D call. CDR3 length: 14 amino acids. From germline, CDR1 is MDHEN and CDR2 SYDVKM. Trimming stripped 2 bases from V and 6 bases from J, with 12 bases between. The CDR3 loop is CASSLVGPQDTQYF. Incomplete CDR3 DNA: TGTGCCAGCAGTTTAGTGGGCCCCCAGGATACG.

In this sample, this clone turned up many times. Coverage ceases 3 residues before the CDR3 finishes, and the germline J gene fills in the end. V usage is TRBV30 and J usage is TRBJ1-2; no clear D. Trimming removed 3 bases at V and 7 bases at J, with 24 bases between. The germline V gene has CDR1 GTSNPN and CDR2 SVGIG (reference sequence). This CDR3 contains 16 residues. The DNA read from the CDR3 is TGTGCCTGGAGCCCCAATAACCTGCGGGCGTTAGCTGGC. Translation gives CAWSPNNLRALAG. The entire CDR3 is CAWSPNNLRALAGYTF.

On this clone: Read coverage stops 3 residues before the CDR3 terminus; the germline J gene supplies the remainder. The chain carries TRBV20-1 and TRBJ2-1, with 13 bases lining up with TRBD2. This CDR3 spans 14 amino acids. The ends lost 3 bases at V and 7 bases at J; junction bases unmatched: 3. From germline, CDR1 is DFQATT and CDR2 SNEGSKA (reference sequence). The sequenced CDR3 bases are TGCAGTGCTAGGTGGACTAGCGGGAGTAATGAG. The encoded protein is CSARWTSGSNE. Given in full, the CDR3 is CSARWTSGSNEQFF.

This clone was seen ten or more times. CDR3 in amino acids: CASSGGYQPQHF. The part of the CDR3 DNA that was read is TGTGCCAGCTCAGGGGGTTATCAGCCC. The chain carries TRBV19 and TRBJ1-5, with 7 bases aligning to TRBD1. Coverage ceases 3 residues before the CDR3 finishes, and the germline J gene fills in the end. Germline loops: CDR1 LNHDA, CDR2 SQIVND (reference sequence). V was clipped by 9 bases and J by 5 bases; unmatched bases: 4. The CDR3 contains 12 residues. Filled out from reference TRBV19 and TRBJ1-5, the complete variable domain reads DGGITQSPKYLFRKEGQNVTLSCEQNLNHDAMYWYRQDPGQGLRLIYYSQIVNDFQKGDIAEGYSVSREKKESFPLTVTSAQKNPTAFYLCASSGGYQPQHFGDGTRLSIL.

There are many counts of this clone. The CDR3 is cut off 3 residues early in the read; its end comes from the germline J gene. The chain links TRBV6-7 to TRBJ2-2, with TRBD2 as a possible D gene (5 bases). TRBV6-7 is reported as an ORF; its role is uncertain. Trimming took 10 bases from V and 1 from J, leaving 13 bases between them. The CDR3 runs 14 residues. The CDR3 sequence is CATTPGRNTGELFF. The DNA read from the CDR3 is TGTGCCACCACTCCGGGGAGGAACACCGGGGAG.

This clone has a handful of counts. The CDR3 is cut off 3 residues early in the read; its end comes from the germline J gene. The gene calls are TRBV2 and TRBJ2-5, with 7 bases identical to TRBD2. J lost 1 base, V lost 7 bases, and 9 bases had no gene match. CDR3 length equals 15 residues. Germline V gene data show CDR1 as SNHLY and CDR2 as FYNNEI. The CDR3 is CASTPRDYLQETQYF. CDR3 bases read: TGTGCCAGCACTCCCCGGGACTACCTCCAAGAGACC.

The sample holds a few counts of this clone. The sequence runs out 3 residues before the end of the CDR3; the remainder is reconstructed from the germline J gene. The chain has TRBV20-1 and TRBJ2-5; the match to TRBD2 covers 11 bases. The junction had 4 bases not matched to a gene; V was cut back by 5 bases and J by 2 bases. The germline V gene has CDR1 DFQATT and CDR2 SNEGSKA (reference sequence). CDR3 length: 14 residues. The CDR3 spells CSAPTSGGQETQYF. Partial CDR3 DNA: TGCAGTGCTCCCACTAGCGGGGGACAAGAGACC.

This clone was counted many times. The sequence runs out 3 residues before the end of the CDR3; the remainder is reconstructed from the germline J gene. The chain employs TRBV7-3 and TRBJ1-6; 9 bases map to TRBD1. The CDR3 consists of 15 residues. Germline CDR1 is SGHTA and CDR2 is FQGTGA. The V segment lost 5 bases and the J segment 12 bases; nucleotides outside the gene matches: 11. The CDR3 sequence is CASSPTGGNSGPLHF. The sequenced CDR3 bases are TGTGCCAGCAGCCCAACAGGGGGCAACTCGGGACCC.

There are a few counts of this clone. Read coverage stops 3 residues before the CDR3 terminus; the germline J gene supplies the remainder. This chain connects TRBV7-9 to TRBJ2-2, with 9 bases identical to TRBD1. The V gene's germline CDR1 is SEHNR and CDR2 FQNEAQ (reference sequence). The CDR3 covers 15 residues. The sequenced CDR3 bases are TGTGCCAGCAGGCCACCGGGACAGGGAAGGGAAAAG. It codes for CASRPPGQGREK. The whole CDR3 protein reads CASRPPGQGREKLFF.

In this sample, this clone turned up many times. The missing CDR3 end, 3 residues past where the read stops, is filled in from the germline J gene. The chain carries TRBV30 and TRBJ1-2; unclear D gene. The CDR3 runs to 13 residues. Deletions cut 0 bases from V and 5 bases from J, with 10 bases between. Per the germline V gene, CDR1 is GTSNPN and CDR2 is SVGIG (reference sequence). The chain's CDR3 is CAWSVRGLYGYTF. CDR3 bases read: TGTGCCTGGAGTGTAAGAGGTTTATATGGC.

CDR3 DNA, as far as it was read: TGTGCCAGTAGTATAGGAGGGACAGCGACGGAAAAG. It yields the protein CASSIGGTATEK. The complete CDR3 sequence is CASSIGGTATEKLFF. The rearrangement links TRBV19 to TRBJ2-2, with 7 nucleotides matching TRBD1. The read halts 3 residues ahead of the CDR3 end, with the missing end drawn from the germline J gene. The germline V gene encodes CDR1 LNHDA and CDR2 SQIVND (reference sequence). The CDR3 runs 15 residues. Together with reference TRBV19 and TRBJ2-2, the CDR3 gives the full variable domain: DGGITQSPKYLFRKEGQNVTLSCEQNLNHDAMYWYRQDPGQGLRLIYYSQIVNDFQKGDIAEGYSVSREKKESFPLTVTSAQKNPTAFYLCASSIGGTATEKLFFGEGSRLTVL.

This clone was counted only a few times. The sequenced fragment ends 3 residues before the CDR3 boundary, so the rest is inferred from the germline J gene. The rearrangement uses TRBV11-2 and TRBJ2-3, with 8 bases matching TRBD2. CDR1 and CDR2 from the germline V gene are SGHAT and FQNNGV. V was pared by 5 bases and J by 8 bases, with 12 bases of the junction left unmatched. The CDR3 length is 15 residues. The CDR3 is CASSSPSGLGGTQYF. The CDR3 DNA, read in part, is TGTGCCAGCAGCAGCCCTAGCGGGCTTGGAGGTACG.